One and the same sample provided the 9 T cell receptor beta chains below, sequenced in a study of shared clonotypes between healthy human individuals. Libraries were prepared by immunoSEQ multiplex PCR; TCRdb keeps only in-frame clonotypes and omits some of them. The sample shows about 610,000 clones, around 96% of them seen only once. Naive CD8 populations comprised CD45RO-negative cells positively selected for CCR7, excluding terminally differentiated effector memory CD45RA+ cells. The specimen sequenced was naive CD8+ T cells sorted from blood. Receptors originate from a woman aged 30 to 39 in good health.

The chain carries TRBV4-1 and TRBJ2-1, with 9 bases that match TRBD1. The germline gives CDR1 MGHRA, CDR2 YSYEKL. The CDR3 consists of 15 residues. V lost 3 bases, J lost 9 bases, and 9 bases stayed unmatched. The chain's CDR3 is CASSHDGQGKGEQFF. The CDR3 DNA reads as TGCGCCAGCAGCCACGACGGACAGGGGAAGGGTGAGCAGTTCTTC.

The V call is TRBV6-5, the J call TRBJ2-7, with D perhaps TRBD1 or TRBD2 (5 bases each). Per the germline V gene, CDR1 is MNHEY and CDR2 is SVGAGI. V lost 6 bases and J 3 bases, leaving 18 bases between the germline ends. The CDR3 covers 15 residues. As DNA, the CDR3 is TGTGCCAGCAGGCCCGGGGCCTACGCAGTCTACGAGCAGTACTTC. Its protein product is CASRPGAYAVYEQYF.

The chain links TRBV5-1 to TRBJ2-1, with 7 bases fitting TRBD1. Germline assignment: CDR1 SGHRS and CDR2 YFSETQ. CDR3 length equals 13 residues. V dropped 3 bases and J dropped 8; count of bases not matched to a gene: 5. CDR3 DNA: TGCGCCAGCAGCTGGACAGGTTCTTATGAGCAGTTCTTC. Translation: CASSWTGSYEQFF.

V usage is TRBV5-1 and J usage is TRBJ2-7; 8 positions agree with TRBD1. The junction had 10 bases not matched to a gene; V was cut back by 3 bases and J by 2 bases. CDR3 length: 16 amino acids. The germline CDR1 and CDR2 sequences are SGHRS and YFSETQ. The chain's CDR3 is CASSSTRTGKTYEQYF. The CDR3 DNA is TGCGCCAGCAGCTCGACAAGGACAGGGAAGACCTACGAGCAGTACTTC.

The CDR3 sequence: CASSVADRDNYEQYF. As DNA, the CDR3 is TGTGCCAGCAGCGTGGCGGACAGGGATAACTACGAGCAGTACTTC. The chain has TRBV9 and TRBJ2-7, with 8 positions matching TRBD1. Trimming took 2 bases from V and 3 from J; bases not matched to a gene: 7. This CDR3 comprises 15 residues. Germline lookup yields CDR1 SGDLS and CDR2 YYNGEE.

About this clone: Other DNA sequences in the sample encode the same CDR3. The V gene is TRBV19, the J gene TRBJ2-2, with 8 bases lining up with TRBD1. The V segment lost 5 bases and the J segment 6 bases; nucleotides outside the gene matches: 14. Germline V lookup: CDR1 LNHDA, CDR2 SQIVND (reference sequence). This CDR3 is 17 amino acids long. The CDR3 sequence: CASSPPARTGFAGELFF. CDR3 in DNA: TGTGCCAGTAGTCCTCCGGCCCGGACAGGGTTCGCCGGGGAGCTGTTTTTT.

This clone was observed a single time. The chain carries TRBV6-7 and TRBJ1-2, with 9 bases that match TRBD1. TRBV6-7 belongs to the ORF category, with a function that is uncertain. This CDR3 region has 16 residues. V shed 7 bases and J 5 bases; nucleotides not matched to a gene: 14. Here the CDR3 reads CASTPGQGRCRYGYTF. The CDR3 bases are TGTGCCAGCACCCCGGGACAGGGACGGTGTCGATATGGCTACACCTTC.

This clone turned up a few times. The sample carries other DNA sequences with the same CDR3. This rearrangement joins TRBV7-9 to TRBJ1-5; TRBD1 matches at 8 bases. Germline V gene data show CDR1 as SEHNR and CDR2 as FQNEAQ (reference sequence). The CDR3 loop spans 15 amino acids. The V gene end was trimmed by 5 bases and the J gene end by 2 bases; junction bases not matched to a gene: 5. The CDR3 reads CASSPQGAGNQPQHF. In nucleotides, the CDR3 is TGTGCCAGCAGCCCGCAGGGGGCGGGCAATCAGCCCCAGCATTTT.

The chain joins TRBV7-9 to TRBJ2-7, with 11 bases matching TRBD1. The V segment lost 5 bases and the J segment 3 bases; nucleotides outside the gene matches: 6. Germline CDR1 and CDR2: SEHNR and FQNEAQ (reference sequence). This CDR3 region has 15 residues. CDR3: CASSAPGTGGYEQYF. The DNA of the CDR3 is TGTGCCAGCAGCGCCCCCGGGACAGGGGGCTACGAGCAGTACTTC.